This is a list of T cell receptor beta chains from one sample in a study of T cell responses to AZD1222 COVID-19 vaccine. Repertoires were generated with immunoSEQ multiplex PCR, while TCRdb's copy carries only in-frame clones and drops some. The repertoire holds around 160,000 clones, with about 91% as singletons. Sequencing used peripheral blood, obtained 28 days after the second AZD1222 dose. The source of these receptors is an adult who received the AZD1222 COVID-19 vaccine. CDR3s include the opening cysteine and the closing phenylalanine or tryptophan. The D gene is left open where the match is weak. Size values are once, few and many counts, or a class for expanded clones, and some rows have none.

D	size	V	length	J	CDR3	DNA
TRBD1	NA	TRBV15	18	TRBJ1-5	CATSRDGTGWGANQPQHF	TGTGCCACCAGCAGAGATGGGACAGGTTGGGGGGCCAATCAGCCCCAGCATTTT
TRBD2	few	TRBV5-4	13	TRBJ2-1	CASSLDKGLAPFF	TGTGCCAGCAGCTTGGATAAGGGACTAGCGCCGTTCTTC
NA	NA	TRBV18	14	TRBJ1-1	CASSPRISNTEAFF	TGTGCCAGCTCACCGAGGATTTCGAACACTGAAGCTTTCTTT
TRBD1	once	TRBV5-1	13	TRBJ1-1	CASSNRGRTEAFF	TGCGCCAGCAGCAACAGGGGACGGACTGAAGCTTTCTTT
NA	NA	TRBV18	15	TRBJ1-1	CASSPQEDMNTEAFF	TGTGCCAGCTCACCACAGGAGGATATGAACACTGAAGCTTTCTTT
NA	once	TRBV1	16	TRBJ2-1	CTSSQSSGFSYNEQFF	TGCACCAGCAGCCAGAGTAGCGGGTTCTCCTACAATGAGCAGTTCTTC
TRBD2	NA	TRBV27	12	TRBJ2-2	CASGRVTGELFF	TGTGCCAGCGGGAGGGTGACCGGGGAGCTGTTTTTT
TRBD1	NA	TRBV10-3	15	TRBJ2-5	CAISESRQGSETQYF	TGTGCCATCAGTGAGTCGAGACAGGGTTCCGAGACCCAGTACTTC
TRBD2	once	TRBV28	15	TRBJ2-6	CASSPGGSGANVLTF	TGTGCCAGCAGTCCGGGGGGGAGTGGGGCCAACGTCCTGACTTTC
NA	NA	TRBV9	16	TRBJ2-1	CASSVGSKTLVNEQFF	TGTGCCAGCAGCGTAGGGAGCAAAACCTTAGTCAATGAGCAGTTCTTC
NA	NA	TRBV28	16	TRBJ1-3	CASSLSTLLRGNTIYF	TGTGCCAGCAGTTTATCGACACTGCTGCGAGGAAACACCATATATTTT
NA	NA	TRBV6-5	13	TRBJ2-7	CASSFVRSYEQYF	TGTGCCAGCAGTTTCGTGCGGTCCTACGAGCAGTACTTC
TRBD1	NA	TRBV24-1	14	TRBJ2-5	CATGGTGGLETQYF	TGTGCCACCGGGGGGACAGGGGGGCTGGAGACCCAGTACTTC
NA	NA	TRBV12-5	17	TRBJ2-3	CASLPLGHLALTDTQYF	TGTGCTAGCCTACCGCTTGGTCATCTAGCCCTCACAGATACGCAGTATTTT